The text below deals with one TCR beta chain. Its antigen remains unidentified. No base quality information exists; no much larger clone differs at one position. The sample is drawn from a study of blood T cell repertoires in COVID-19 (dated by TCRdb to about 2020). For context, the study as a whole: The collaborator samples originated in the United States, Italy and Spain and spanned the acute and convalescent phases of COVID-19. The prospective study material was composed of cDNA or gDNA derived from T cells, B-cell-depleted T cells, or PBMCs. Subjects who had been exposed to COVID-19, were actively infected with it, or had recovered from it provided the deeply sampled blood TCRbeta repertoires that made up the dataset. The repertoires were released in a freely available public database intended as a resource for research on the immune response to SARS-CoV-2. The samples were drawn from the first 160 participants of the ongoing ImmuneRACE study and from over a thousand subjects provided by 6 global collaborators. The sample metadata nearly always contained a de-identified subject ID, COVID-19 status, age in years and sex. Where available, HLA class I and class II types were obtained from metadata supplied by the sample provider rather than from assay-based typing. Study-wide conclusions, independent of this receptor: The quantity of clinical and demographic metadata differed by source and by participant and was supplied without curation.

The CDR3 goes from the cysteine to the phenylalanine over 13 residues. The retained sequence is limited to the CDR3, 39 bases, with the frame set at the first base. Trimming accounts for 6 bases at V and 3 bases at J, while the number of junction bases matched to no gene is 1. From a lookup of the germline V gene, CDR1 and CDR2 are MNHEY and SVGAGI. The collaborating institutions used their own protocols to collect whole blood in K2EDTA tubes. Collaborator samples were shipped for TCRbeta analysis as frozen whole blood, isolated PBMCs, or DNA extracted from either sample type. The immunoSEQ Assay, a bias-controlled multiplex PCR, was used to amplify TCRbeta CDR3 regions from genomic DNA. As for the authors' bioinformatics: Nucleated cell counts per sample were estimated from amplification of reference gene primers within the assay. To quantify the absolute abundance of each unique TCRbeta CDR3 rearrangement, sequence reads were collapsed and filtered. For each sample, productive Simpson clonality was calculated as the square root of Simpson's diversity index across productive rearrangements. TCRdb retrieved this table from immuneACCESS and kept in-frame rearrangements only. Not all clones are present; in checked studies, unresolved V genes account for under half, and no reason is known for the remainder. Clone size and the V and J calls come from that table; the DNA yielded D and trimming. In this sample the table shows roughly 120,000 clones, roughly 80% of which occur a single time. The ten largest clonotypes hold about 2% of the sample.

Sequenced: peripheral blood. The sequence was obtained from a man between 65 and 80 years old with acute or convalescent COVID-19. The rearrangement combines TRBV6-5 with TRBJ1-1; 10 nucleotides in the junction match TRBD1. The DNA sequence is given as TGTGCCAGCAGGGGGACAGGGGACACTGAAGCTTTCTTT. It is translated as CASRGTGDTEAFF.